A single sample gave rise to the 12 T cell receptor beta chains below, sequenced in a study of T cell responses to AZD1222 COVID-19 vaccine. Clones were sequenced by immunoSEQ multiplex PCR, and TCRdb holds only the in-frame ones, with some missing. The sample shows some 200,000 clones, about 92% of them seen only once. Sequencing was performed on peripheral blood, taken on day 0 of AZD1222 vaccination. The origin of the receptors is an adult in good health.

The CDR3 sequence is CASQLHTEIYGYTF. The CDR3 coding sequence is TGTGCCAGCCAGCTCCACACTGAAATCTATGGCTACACCTTC. V usage is TRBV5-5 and J usage is TRBJ1-2; D remains unclear. Germline loops: CDR1 SGHKS, CDR2 YYEKEE (reference sequence). Trimming stripped 7 bases from V and 4 bases from J, with 17 bases between. The CDR3 has 14 residues.

The J gene is TRBJ1-2, the V gene TRBV12-3 or TRBV12-4, with D uncertain. V gave up 3 bases and J gave up 1 base, with 6 bases separating them. This CDR3 is built from 13 residues. The CDR3 region is CASSFHSNYGYTF. The CDR3 nucleotides read TGTGCCAGCAGTTTCCACAGTAACTATGGCTACACCTTC.

The chain joins TRBV30 to TRBJ1-5; no reliable D call. Germline loops: CDR1 GTSNPN, CDR2 SVGIG (reference sequence). The CDR3 extends over 13 amino acids. V lost 2 bases, J lost 7 bases, and 12 bases lay in between. This chain's CDR3 is CAWSPRREQPQHF. CDR3 nucleotides: TGTGCCTGGAGTCCTCGTCGCGAACAGCCCCAGCATTTT.

V usage is TRBV3-1 (or the pseudogene TRBV3-2) and J usage is TRBJ2-1; the match to TRBD2 covers 14 bases. Germline CDR1 is LGHDT and CDR2 is YNNKEL (reference sequence). V lost 6 bases to trimming and J lost 3 bases; unmatched junction nucleotides: 10. The CDR3 contains 18 residues. CDR3 sequence: CASRRTSGGYDNYNEQFF. The CDR3 nucleotides read TGTGCCAGCAGGCGGACTAGCGGGGGGTATGACAACTACAATGAGCAGTTCTTC.

The chain combines TRBV12-5 with TRBJ1-1; 7 bases match TRBD1. CDR1 and CDR2 from the germline V gene are LGHNT and FRNRAP. This CDR3 has 16 residues. The trim removed 6 bases at V and 6 bases at J, leaving 16 bases unmatched. For the CDR3, the DNA is TGTGCTAGTGGCCCCCCGATAACCACAGGGGTGGCTGAAGCTTTCTTT. Translation gives CASGPPITTGVAEAFF.

The chain is built from TRBV2 and TRBJ2-7; 8 nucleotides match TRBD2. V lost 2 bases and J lost 2; bases outside the gene matches: 2. CDR3 length: 14 amino acids. Germline V gene data show CDR1 as SNHLY and CDR2 as FYNNEI. CDR3 sequence: CASSEIAGPYEQYF. CDR3 DNA: TGTGCCAGCAGTGAAATAGCGGGGCCCTACGAGCAGTACTTC.

The rearrangement uses TRBV6-5 and TRBJ1-6, with D unclear. This CDR3 region has 14 residues. CDR1 MNHEY and CDR2 SVGAGI come from the germline V gene. Trimming removed 6 bases at V and 7 bases at J, with 13 bases between. This CDR3 is CASSLRAGNSPLHF. As DNA, the CDR3 is TGTGCCAGCAGCCTCCGTGCGGGAAATTCACCCCTCCACTTT.

This chain joins TRBV28 and TRBJ2-5; maybe TRBD1 (5 bases). The CDR3 is made up of 15 amino acids. The germline V and J ends were trimmed by 2 bases and 5 bases, with 15 bases remaining between them. Germline lookup yields CDR1 MDHEN and CDR2 SYDVKM. The CDR3 coding sequence is TGTGCCAGCAGTTTAAACTCTAGGTGGGGCGAGACCCAGTACTTC. This encodes CASSLNSRWGETQYF.

The chain has TRBV5-1 and TRBJ2-5; D uncertain. The CDR3 runs to 14 residues. The V and J ends lost 0 bases and 4 bases respectively, with 10 bases between them. Germline V gene lookup returns CDR1 SGHRS and CDR2 YFSETQ. The CDR3 DNA reads TGCGCCAGCAGCTTGGTGGCCTCCTTAGAGACCCAGTACTTC. Amino acids: CASSLVASLETQYF.

The chain uses TRBV5-5 and TRBJ1-5, with 8 bases lining up with TRBD1. This CDR3 is built from 16 residues. V lost 0 bases and J lost 2; bases outside the gene matches: 4. Germline V CDR1 and CDR2: SGHKS, YYEKEE (reference sequence). The CDR3 region has the DNA TGTGCCAGCAGCTTGGCAGGGGGCGGCGGCAATCAGCCCCAGCATTTT. This codes for CASSLAGGGGNQPQHF.

The genes are TRBV5-1 and TRBJ1-3; D gene ambiguous. The CDR3 runs to 15 residues. The germline V and J ends were trimmed by 0 bases and 0 bases, with 7 bases remaining between them. Germline V lookup: CDR1 SGHRS, CDR2 YFSETQ. The CDR3 sequence: CASSLVRDSGNTIYF. CDR3 coding DNA: TGCGCCAGCAGCTTGGTTCGTGACTCTGGAAACACCATATATTTT.

This chain connects TRBV27 to TRBJ1-1; D unresolved. Germline loops: CDR1 MNHEY, CDR2 SMNVEV (reference sequence). V was trimmed by 10 bases and J by 7 bases, leaving 19 bases between them. CDR3 length: 13 residues. Here the CDR3 DNA reads TGTGCCACGAGGCGGACGGACGGGTATGAAGCTTTCTTT. Translated: CATRRTDGYEAFF.